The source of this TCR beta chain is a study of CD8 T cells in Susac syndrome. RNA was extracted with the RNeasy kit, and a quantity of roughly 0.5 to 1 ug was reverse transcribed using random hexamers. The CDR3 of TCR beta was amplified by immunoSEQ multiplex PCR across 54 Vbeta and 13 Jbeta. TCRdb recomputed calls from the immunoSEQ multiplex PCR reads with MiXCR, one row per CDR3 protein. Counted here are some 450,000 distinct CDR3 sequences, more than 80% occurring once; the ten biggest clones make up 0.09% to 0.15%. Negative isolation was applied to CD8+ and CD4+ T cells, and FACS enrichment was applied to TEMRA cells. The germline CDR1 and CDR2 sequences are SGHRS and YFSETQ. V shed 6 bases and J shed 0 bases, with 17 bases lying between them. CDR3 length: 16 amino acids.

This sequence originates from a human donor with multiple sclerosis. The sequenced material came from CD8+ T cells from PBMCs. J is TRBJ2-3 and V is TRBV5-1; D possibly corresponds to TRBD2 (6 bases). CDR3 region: CASNGVAGSSTDTQYF. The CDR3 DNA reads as TGCGCCAGCAACGGAGTGGCGGGGTCAAGCACAGATACGCAGTATTTT.